These 25 T cell receptor beta chains were sequenced from one sample in a study of blood T cell repertoires in COVID-19. Here immunoSEQ multiplex PCR was the method, and the copy in TCRdb shows in-frame clones only, minus some. The sample has 200,000 to 300,000 clones, 82% seen once. The specimen sequenced was peripheral blood. The source of these receptors is a woman younger than 30 with acute or convalescent COVID-19.

This chain joins TRBV27 and TRBJ1-1, with a tentative D call TRBD1 (6 bases). V was pared by 5 bases and J by 6 bases, with 13 bases between. From germline, CDR1 is MNHEY and CDR2 SMNVEV (reference sequence). The CDR3 is 13 amino acids. The CDR3 DNA reads TGTGCCAGCAGTCCCACAGGGATCTCTGAAGCTTTCTTT. Its translation: CASSPTGISEAFF.

CDR3 protein: CASSDTGTGELFF. CDR3 in DNA: TGTGCCAGCAGCGACACGGGAACCGGGGAGCTGTTTTTT. V and J are TRBV3-1 (or the pseudogene TRBV3-2) and TRBJ2-2; maybe TRBD2 (5 bases). Looked up from germline, CDR1 is LGHDT and CDR2 is YNNKEL (reference sequence). The CDR3 extends over 13 amino acids. Deletions cut 5 bases from V and 5 bases from J, with 9 bases between.

This clone was detected only a few times. The chain joins TRBV3-1 (or the pseudogene TRBV3-2) to TRBJ2-3; possible D gene TRBD2, 6 bases. The germline V gene encodes CDR1 LGHDT and CDR2 YNNKEL (reference sequence). Trimming stripped 4 bases from V and 0 bases from J, with 11 bases between. This CDR3 has 15 amino acids. CDR3 region: CASSPTGTSTDTQYF. CDR3 nucleotide sequence: TGTGCCAGCAGCCCAACGGGGACTAGCACAGATACGCAGTATTTT.

Notes on this clone: The identical CDR3 is also encoded by other nucleotide sequences in the sample. The chain carries TRBV6-4 and TRBJ2-3; 8 bases line up with TRBD2. The ends lost 5 bases at V and 2 bases at J; junction bases unmatched: 6. Germline CDR1 and CDR2: MRHNA and SNTAGT. This CDR3 spans 15 amino acids. The CDR3 loop is CASSPLAGSTDTQYF. The CDR3 coding sequence is TGTGCCAGCAGTCCTCTAGCGGGCTCCACAGATACGCAGTATTTT.

The gene calls are TRBV21-1 and TRBJ1-1; the D segment call TRBD1 is taken from the table without a DNA check. TRBV21-1 is marked as a pseudogene. CDR3 length equals 15 residues. The CDR3 loop is CASSNLGTENTEAFF. The CDR3 region has the DNA TGTGCCAGCAGCAACCTAGGGACAGAGAACACTGAAGCTTTCTTT.

The chain carries TRBV5-4 and TRBJ1-2; 10 nucleotides match TRBD1. After removal of 3 bases from V and 5 bases from J, the junction contained 10 bases not matched to a gene. Germline V gives CDR1 SGHNT, CDR2 YYREEE (reference sequence). The CDR3 has 16 amino acids. CDR3 residues: CASSSPFQGQGYGYTF. As DNA, the CDR3 is TGTGCCAGCAGCTCCCCTTTCCAGGGACAGGGGTATGGCTACACCTTC.

The chain is built from TRBV2 and TRBJ2-3; 12 nucleotides line up with TRBD2. J gave up 5 bases and V 6 bases, and 9 bases lay outside the gene matches. CDR1 is SNHLY and CDR2 is FYNNEI in the germline V gene. The CDR3 has 16 residues. Here the CDR3 reads CASRGLAGLAGDTQYF. The CDR3 DNA reads as TGTGCCAGCAGGGGACTAGCGGGCCTAGCGGGAGATACGCAGTATTTT.

CDR3 residues: CASSDQQGLSSYEQYF. In DNA form, the CDR3 reads TGTGCCAGCAGTGACCAACAGGGCCTAAGCTCCTACGAGCAGTACTTC. The chain combines TRBV6-1 with TRBJ2-7; D possibly corresponds to TRBD1 (6 bases). The CDR3 sequence is 16 residues long. V dropped 3 bases and J dropped 0 bases, with 15 bases sitting between them. Germline-derived CDR1 and CDR2 are MNHNS and SASEGT.

The gene calls are TRBV11-1 and TRBJ2-7; 11 positions agree with TRBD2. V was clipped by 5 bases and J by 6 bases; unmatched bases: 9. Per germline, CDR1 SGHAT and CDR2 FQDESV (reference sequence). The CDR3 is 15 residues long. CDR3 DNA: TGTGCCAGCAGCCCCCTACTAGCGGGAGCTGGCGAGCAGTACTTC. Its translation: CASSPLLAGAGEQYF.

The rearrangement uses TRBV5-1 and TRBJ2-7, with D maybe TRBD2 (6 bases). Germline V gene data show CDR1 as SGHRS and CDR2 as YFSETQ. The CDR3 is 15 amino acids. Trimming left V 5 bases short and J 2 bases short, with 17 bases between. CDR3 DNA: TGCGCCAGCAGGACTTTAATGGCGGGGACCTACGAGCAGTACTTC. Its protein is CASRTLMAGTYEQYF.

The chain combines TRBV27 with TRBJ2-7, with D unresolved. Trimming left V 6 bases short and J 6 bases short, with 18 bases between. Looked up from germline, CDR1 is MNHEY and CDR2 is SMNVEV (reference sequence). The CDR3 runs to 14 residues. The CDR3 nucleotides are TGTGCCAGCAGCCCGGTGGGTCGGGTGGTCGAGCAGTACTTC. Translating gives CASSPVGRVVEQYF.

The chain is built from TRBV6-6 and TRBJ2-1, with TRBD2 matching over 8 bases. Germline-derived CDR1 and CDR2 are MNHNY and SVGAGI (reference sequence). The CDR3 has 14 residues. V gave up 0 bases and J gave up 10 bases; unmatched junction bases: 5. The CDR3, as DNA: TGTGCCAGCAGTTACTCGACGGGAGGGCCCGAGCAGTTCTTC. It yields the protein CASSYSTGGPEQFF.

This clone was seen a handful of times. V and J are TRBV19 and TRBJ2-2, with TRBD2 as a possible D gene (5 bases). The CDR3 is 13 residues long. V lost 3 bases and J lost 5, with 7 bases in between. Germline-derived CDR1 and CDR2 are LNHDA and SQIVND (reference sequence). The DNA of the CDR3 is TGTGCCAGTAGTATGTTAGCGACCGGGGAGCTGTTTTTT. It yields the protein CASSMLATGELFF.

J is TRBJ1-2 and V is TRBV6-2 or TRBV6-3; D gene unclear. Per germline, CDR1 MNHEY and CDR2 SVGEGT. The CDR3 is made up of 14 amino acids. V was clipped by 4 bases and J by 8 bases, with 17 bases between them. In DNA form, the CDR3 reads TGTGCCAGCAGTTTCCTTACAGAAGAAGAGGGCTACACCTTC. As protein: CASSFLTEEEGYTF.

The chain uses TRBV28 and TRBJ2-1, with TRBD1 identical over 9 bases. The length of the CDR3 is 15 residues. The junction had 5 bases not matched to a gene; V was cut back by 1 base and J by 7 bases. Germline loops: CDR1 MDHEN, CDR2 SYDVKM. The CDR3 here is CASSLSGTGKNEQFF. CDR3 coding DNA: TGTGCCAGCAGTTTATCCGGGACAGGGAAAAATGAGCAGTTCTTC.

This clone was observed once. The CDR3 DNA sequence: TGTGCCACCAGCAGCCACAGTGGTAATGAGCAGTTCTTC. Translated, it gives CATSSHSGNEQFF. This chain uses TRBV15 with TRBJ2-1, with D unclear. The V gene's germline CDR1 is LNHNV and CDR2 YYDKDF (reference sequence). The CDR3 consists of 13 residues. V was pared by 3 bases and J by 7 bases, with 10 bases between.

The genes are TRBV5-1 and TRBJ1-4; 9 bases are shared with TRBD1. This CDR3 is 15 amino acids long. V lost 2 bases to trimming and J lost 5 bases; unmatched junction nucleotides: 4. CDR1 is SGHRS and CDR2 is YFSETQ in the germline V gene. The CDR3 bases are TGCGCCAGCAGCTTAGGACAGGGGAGGAATGAAAAACTGTTTTTT. It yields the protein CASSLGQGRNEKLFF. The complete variable domain, with remaining parts taken from reference TRBV5-1 and TRBJ1-4, reads KAGVTQTPRYLIKTRGQQVTLSCSPISGHRSVSWYQQTPGQGLQFLFEYFSETQRNKGNFPGRFSGRQFSNSRSEMNVSTLELGDSALYLCASSLGQGRNEKLFFGSGTQLSVL.

The chain couples TRBV7-9 to TRBJ1-6, with D perhaps matching TRBD1 (6 bases). Trimming took off 6 bases at V and 6 bases at J, with 15 bases between the two ends. Germline V gene sequence: CDR1 SEHNR, CDR2 FQNEAQ (reference sequence). The CDR3 sequence is 15 residues long. The DNA for the CDR3 is TGTGCCAGCAGACTAACAGGGTTGAGTAATTCACCCCTCCACTTT. Translated: CASRLTGLSNSPLHF.

The chain employs TRBV14 and TRBJ1-6; the D gene is possibly TRBD1 (5 bases). This CDR3 has 15 amino acids. CDR1 and CDR2 from the germline V gene are SGHDN and FVKESK. V was trimmed by 0 bases and J by 9 bases, leaving 12 bases between them. The CDR3 DNA is TGTGCCAGCAGCCAAGACGGGGGGTTGGGTTCACCCCTCCACTTT. This encodes CASSQDGGLGSPLHF.

The chain has TRBV10-3 and TRBJ2-1; 9 bases fit TRBD1. V was pared by 0 bases and J by 9 bases, with 3 bases of the junction left unmatched. This CDR3 spans 14 amino acids. In germline, CDR1 is ENHRY, CDR2 SYGVKD. This chain's CDR3 is CAISESMTGGEQFF. DNA for the CDR3: TGTGCCATCAGTGAGTCGATGACAGGGGGTGAGCAGTTCTTC.

A single count supports this clone. V gene TRBV6-2 or TRBV6-3 combines with J gene TRBJ2-7; TRBD1 is a possible D gene (6 bases). Germline loops: CDR1 MNHEY, CDR2 SVGEGT. The ends were cut back, 5 bases at V and 2 bases at J, with 16 bases in the middle. This CDR3 contains 15 residues. DNA of the CDR3: TGTGCCAGCAGTCAATACAGGGAGAAGACCTACGAGCAGTACTTC. Its translation is CASSQYREKTYEQYF.

The chain has TRBV23-1 and TRBJ1-2; 7 bases are a match to TRBD1. TRBV23-1 belongs to the ORF category, with a function that is uncertain. The trim removed 6 bases at V and 8 bases at J, leaving 9 bases unmatched. The CDR3 covers 13 residues. The CDR3 nucleotides are TGCGCCAGCAGCCCGGACAGGCCCAGAGGCTACACCTTC. Protein sequence: CASSPDRPRGYTF.

CDR3 coding DNA: TGTGCCACCAGCAGAGTTGGGAGGAGGGTCTACAATGAGCAGTTCTTC. Translated, it gives CATSRVGRRVYNEQFF. The rearrangement links TRBV15 to TRBJ2-1; D might be TRBD2 (6 bases). V gave up 1 base and J gave up 3 bases, with 13 bases separating them. CDR1 is LNHNV, CDR2 YYDKDF, per germline (reference sequence). The CDR3 is made up of 16 amino acids.

The V and J genes are TRBV27 and TRBJ2-1; a possible D gene is TRBD2 (5 bases). Between the trimmed V and J ends, which lost 7 bases and 3 bases, there was a span of 13 bases. The CDR3 totals 14 residues. Germline-derived CDR1 and CDR2 are MNHEY and SMNVEV (reference sequence). The CDR3 spells CASKRVERYNEQFF. The CDR3 nucleotides are TGTGCCAGCAAGAGGGTAGAGCGCTACAATGAGCAGTTCTTC.

This chain connects TRBV11-3 to TRBJ2-3; D is ambiguous. The CDR3 totals 13 residues. V was clipped by 5 bases and J by 0 bases, with 6 bases between them. The germline gives CDR1 SGHNT, CDR2 YENEEA. CDR3 protein: CASSHYSTDTQYF. The CDR3 DNA follows: TGTGCCAGCAGCCACTACAGCACAGATACGCAGTATTTT. Based on the CDR3 plus reference TRBV11-3 and TRBJ2-3, the full variable domain is EAGVVQSPRYKIIEKKQPVAFWCNPISGHNTLYWYLQNLGQGPELLIRYENEEAVDDSQLPKDRFSAERLKGVDSTLKIQPAELGDSAVYLCASSHYSTDTQYFGPGTRLTVL.